The clone carrying this TCR beta chain showed up just a few times. These data belong to a study of T cells after yellow fever vaccination. This CDR3 region has 14 residues. Germline assignment: CDR1 SGHVS and CDR2 FNYEAQ. Trimming left V 5 bases short and J 5 bases short, with 16 bases between. TCRdb re-called the 5' RACE reads through MiXCR, storing one row per CDR3 protein. The sample records just under 600,000 distinct CDR3 sequences, roughly 13% being singletons. The material sequenced was PBMCs, taken on the day of the yellow fever booster vaccination. This TCR derives from a man between 25 and 39 years old who received the YFV17D yellow fever vaccine. This sequence joins TRBV7-6 and TRBJ2-7; no definite D call. The CDR3 sequence is CASSPRTPANEQYF. The CDR3 bases are TGTGCCAGCAGCCCACGGACCCCCGCGAACGAGCAGTACTTC.